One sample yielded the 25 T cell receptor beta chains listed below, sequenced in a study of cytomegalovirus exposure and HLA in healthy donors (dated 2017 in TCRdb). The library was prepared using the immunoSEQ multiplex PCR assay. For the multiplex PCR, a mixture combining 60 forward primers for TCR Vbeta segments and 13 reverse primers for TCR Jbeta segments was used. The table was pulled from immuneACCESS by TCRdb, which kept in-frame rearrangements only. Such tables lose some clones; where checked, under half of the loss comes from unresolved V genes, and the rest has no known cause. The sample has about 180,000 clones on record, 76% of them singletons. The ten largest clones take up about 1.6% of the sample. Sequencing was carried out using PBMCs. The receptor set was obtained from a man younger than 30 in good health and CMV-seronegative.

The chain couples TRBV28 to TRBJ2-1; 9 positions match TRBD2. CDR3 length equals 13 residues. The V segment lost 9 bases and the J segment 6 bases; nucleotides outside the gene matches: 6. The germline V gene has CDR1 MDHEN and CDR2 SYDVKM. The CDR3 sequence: CASWAGLANEQFF. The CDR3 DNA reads TGTGCCAGTTGGGCGGGACTAGCCAATGAGCAGTTCTTC.

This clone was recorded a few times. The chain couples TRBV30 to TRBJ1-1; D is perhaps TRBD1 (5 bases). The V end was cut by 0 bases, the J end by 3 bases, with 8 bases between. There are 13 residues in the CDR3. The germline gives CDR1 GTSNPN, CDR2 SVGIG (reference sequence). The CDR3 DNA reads TGTGCCTGGAGTGTCTGGGGGGACACTGAAGCTTTCTTT. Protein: CAWSVWGDTEAFF.

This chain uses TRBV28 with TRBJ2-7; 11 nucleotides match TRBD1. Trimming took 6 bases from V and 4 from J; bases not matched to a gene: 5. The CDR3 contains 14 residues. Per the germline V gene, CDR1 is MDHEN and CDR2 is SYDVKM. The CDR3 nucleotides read TGTGCCAGCAGAGCCGGGACAGGGGGATACGAGCAGTACTTC. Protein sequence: CASRAGTGGYEQYF.

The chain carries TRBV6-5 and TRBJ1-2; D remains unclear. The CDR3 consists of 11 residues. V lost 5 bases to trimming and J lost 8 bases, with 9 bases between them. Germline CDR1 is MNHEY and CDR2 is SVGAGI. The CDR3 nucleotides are TGTGCCAGCAGTGGAAGAGGGGGCTACACCTTC. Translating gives CASSGRGGYTF.

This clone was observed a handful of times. The CDR3, as DNA: TGTGCCAGCAGCTCCCGGACTACCTACAATGAGCAGTTCTTC. Protein sequence: CASSSRTTYNEQFF. The genes are TRBV9 and TRBJ2-1; D is perhaps TRBD2 (6 bases). This CDR3 is built from 14 residues. CDR1 and CDR2 (germline): SGDLS, YYNGEE. The V and J ends lost 4 bases and 2 bases respectively, with 10 bases between them.

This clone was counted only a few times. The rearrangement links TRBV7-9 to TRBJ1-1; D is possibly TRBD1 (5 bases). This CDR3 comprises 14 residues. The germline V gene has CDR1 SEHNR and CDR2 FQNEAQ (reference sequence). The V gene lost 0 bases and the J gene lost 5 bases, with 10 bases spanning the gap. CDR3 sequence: CASSLAGGGTEAFF. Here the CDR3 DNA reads TGTGCCAGCAGCTTAGCGGGGGGGGGAACTGAAGCTTTCTTT. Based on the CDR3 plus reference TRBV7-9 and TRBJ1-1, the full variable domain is DTGVSQNPRHKITKRGQNVTFRCDPISEHNRLYWYRQTLGQGPEFLTYFQNEAQLEKSRLLSDRFSAERPKGSFSTLEIQRTEQGDSAMYLCASSLAGGGTEAFFGQGTRLTVV.

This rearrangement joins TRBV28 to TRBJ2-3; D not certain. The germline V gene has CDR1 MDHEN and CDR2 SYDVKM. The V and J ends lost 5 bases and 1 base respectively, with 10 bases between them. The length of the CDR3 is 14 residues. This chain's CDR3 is CASSPRVRTDTQYF. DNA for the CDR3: TGTGCCAGCAGTCCCCGGGTGCGCACAGATACGCAGTATTTT.

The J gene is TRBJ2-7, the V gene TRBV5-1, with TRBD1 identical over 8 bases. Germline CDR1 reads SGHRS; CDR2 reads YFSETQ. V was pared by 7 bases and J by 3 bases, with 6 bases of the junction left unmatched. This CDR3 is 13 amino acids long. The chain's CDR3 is CASSGQGFYEQYF. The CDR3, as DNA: TGCGCCAGCTCCGGACAGGGATTCTACGAGCAGTACTTC. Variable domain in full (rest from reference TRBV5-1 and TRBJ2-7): KAGVTQTPRYLIKTRGQQVTLSCSPISGHRSVSWYQQTPGQGLQFLFEYFSETQRNKGNFPGRFSGRQFSNSRSEMNVSTLELGDSALYLCASSGQGFYEQYFGPGTRLTVT.

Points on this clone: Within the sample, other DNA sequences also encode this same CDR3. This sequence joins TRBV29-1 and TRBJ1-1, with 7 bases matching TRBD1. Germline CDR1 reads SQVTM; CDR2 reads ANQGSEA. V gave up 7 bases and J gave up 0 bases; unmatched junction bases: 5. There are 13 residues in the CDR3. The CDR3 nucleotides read TGCAGCGCCAGGACAGGAGTGAACACTGAAGCTTTCTTT. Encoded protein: CSARTGVNTEAFF.

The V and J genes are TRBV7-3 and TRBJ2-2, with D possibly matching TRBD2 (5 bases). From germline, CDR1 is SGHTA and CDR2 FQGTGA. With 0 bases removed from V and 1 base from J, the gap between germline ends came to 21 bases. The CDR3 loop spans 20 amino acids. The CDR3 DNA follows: TGTGCCAGCAGCTTAACGTTACTAGACTTCTTTTCGGAGAACACCGGGGAGCTGTTTTTT. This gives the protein CASSLTLLDFFSENTGELFF.

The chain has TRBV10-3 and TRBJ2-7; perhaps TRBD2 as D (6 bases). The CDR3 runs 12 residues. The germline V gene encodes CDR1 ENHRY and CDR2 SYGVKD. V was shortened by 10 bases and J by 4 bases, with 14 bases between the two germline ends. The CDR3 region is CATLEEGYEQYF. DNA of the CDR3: TGTGCCACCCTTGAGGAGGGATACGAGCAGTACTTC.

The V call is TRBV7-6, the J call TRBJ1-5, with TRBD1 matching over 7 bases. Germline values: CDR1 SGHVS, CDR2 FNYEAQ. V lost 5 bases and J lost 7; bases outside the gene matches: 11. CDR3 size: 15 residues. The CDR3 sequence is CASSLGQGVGQPQHF. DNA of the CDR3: TGTGCCAGCAGCCTCGGTCAGGGGGTCGGACAGCCCCAGCATTTT.

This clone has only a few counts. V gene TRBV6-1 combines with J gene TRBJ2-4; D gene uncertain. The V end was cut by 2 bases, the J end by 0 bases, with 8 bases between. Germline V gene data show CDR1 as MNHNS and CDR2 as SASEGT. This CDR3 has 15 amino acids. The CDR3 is CASSEIGLAKNIQYF. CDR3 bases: TGTGCCAGCAGTGAAATTGGCCTAGCCAAAAACATTCAGTACTTC.

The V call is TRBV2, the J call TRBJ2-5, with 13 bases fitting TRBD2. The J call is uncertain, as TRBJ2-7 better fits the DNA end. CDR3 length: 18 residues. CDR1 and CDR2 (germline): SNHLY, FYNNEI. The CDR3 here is CASSVLGTSGVRAGEQYF. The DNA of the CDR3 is TGTGCCAGCAGTGTTTTAGGGACTAGCGGGGTACGGGCGGGCGAGCAGTACTTC.

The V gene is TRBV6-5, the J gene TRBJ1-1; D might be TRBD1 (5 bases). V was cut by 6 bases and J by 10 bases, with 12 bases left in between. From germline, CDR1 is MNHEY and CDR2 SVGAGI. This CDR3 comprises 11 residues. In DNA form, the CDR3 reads TGTGCCAGCAGGCAGGGTGAAGGAGCTTTCTTT. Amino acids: CASRQGEGAFF.

The CDR3 nucleotides read TGTGCCAGCAGTTTTGGGACTAGCGGGACGATCGAGCAGTTCTTC. It codes for CASSFGTSGTIEQFF. The rearrangement uses TRBV28 and TRBJ2-1; TRBD2 matches at 13 bases. J gave up 10 bases and V 3 bases, and 6 bases lay outside the gene matches. Looked up from germline, CDR1 is MDHEN and CDR2 is SYDVKM. This CDR3 has 15 amino acids.

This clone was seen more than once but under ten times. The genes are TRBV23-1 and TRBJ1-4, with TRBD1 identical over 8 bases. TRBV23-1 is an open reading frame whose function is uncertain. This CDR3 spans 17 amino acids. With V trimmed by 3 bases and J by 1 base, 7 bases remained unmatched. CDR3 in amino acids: CASSHREQGETNEKLFF. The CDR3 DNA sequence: TGCGCCAGCAGTCATAGGGAACAGGGGGAAACTAATGAAAAACTGTTTTTT.

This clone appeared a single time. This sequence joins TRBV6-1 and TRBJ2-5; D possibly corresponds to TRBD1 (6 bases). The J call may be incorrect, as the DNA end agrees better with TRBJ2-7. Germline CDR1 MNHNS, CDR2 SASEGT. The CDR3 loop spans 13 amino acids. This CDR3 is CASSEIRGSEQYF. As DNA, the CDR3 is TGTGCCAGCAGTGAAATCAGGGGTTCCGAGCAGTACTTC.

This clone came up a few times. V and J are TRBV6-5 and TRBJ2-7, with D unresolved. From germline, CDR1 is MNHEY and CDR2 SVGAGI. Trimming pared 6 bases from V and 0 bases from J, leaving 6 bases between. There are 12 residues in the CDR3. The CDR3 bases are TGTGCCAGCAGCCAGGACTCCTACGAGCAGTACTTC. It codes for CASSQDSYEQYF.

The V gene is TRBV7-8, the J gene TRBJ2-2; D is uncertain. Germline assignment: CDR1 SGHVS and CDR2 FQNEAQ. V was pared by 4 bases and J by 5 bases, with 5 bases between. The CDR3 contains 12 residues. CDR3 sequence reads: CASSSHTGELFF. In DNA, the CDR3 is TGTGCCAGCAGCTCCCATACCGGGGAGCTGTTTTTT.

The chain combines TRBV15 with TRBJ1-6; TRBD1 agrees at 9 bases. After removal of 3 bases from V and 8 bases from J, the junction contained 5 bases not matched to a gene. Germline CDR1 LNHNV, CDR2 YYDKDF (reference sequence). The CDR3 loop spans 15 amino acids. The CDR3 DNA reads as TGTGCCACCAGCAGTCGGGACAGGGTATATTCACCCCTCCACTTT. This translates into CATSSRDRVYSPLHF.

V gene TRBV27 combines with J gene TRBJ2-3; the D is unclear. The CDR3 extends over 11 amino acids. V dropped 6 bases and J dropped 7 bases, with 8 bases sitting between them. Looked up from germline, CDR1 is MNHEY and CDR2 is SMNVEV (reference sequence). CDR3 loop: CASRALYTQYF. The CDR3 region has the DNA TGTGCCAGCAGGGCCTTATATACGCAGTATTTT.

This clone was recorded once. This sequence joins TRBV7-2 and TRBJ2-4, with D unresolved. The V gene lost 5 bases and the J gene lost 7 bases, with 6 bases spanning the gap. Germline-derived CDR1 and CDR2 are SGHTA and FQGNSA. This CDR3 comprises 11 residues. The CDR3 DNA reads TGTGCCAGCAGCGTCGGGAACATTCAGTACTTC. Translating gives CASSVGNIQYF.

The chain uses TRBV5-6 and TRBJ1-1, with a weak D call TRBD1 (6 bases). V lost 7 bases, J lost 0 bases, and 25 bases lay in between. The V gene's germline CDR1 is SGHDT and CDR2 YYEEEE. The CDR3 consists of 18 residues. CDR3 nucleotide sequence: TGTGCCAGCGTGTCCTCTCGGGGGGCTGGGCAGCTGAACACTGAAGCTTTCTTT. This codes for CASVSSRGAGQLNTEAFF. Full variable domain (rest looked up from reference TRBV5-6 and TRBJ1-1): DAGVTQSPTHLIKTRGQQVTLRCSPKSGHDTVSWYQQALGQGPQFIFQYYEEEERQRGNFPDRFSGHQFPNYSSELNVNALLLGDSALYLCASVSSRGAGQLNTEAFFGQGTRLTVV.

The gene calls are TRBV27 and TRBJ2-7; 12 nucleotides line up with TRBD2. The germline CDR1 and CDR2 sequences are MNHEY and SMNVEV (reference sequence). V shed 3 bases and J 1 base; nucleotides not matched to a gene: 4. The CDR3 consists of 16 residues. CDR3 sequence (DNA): TGTGCCAGCAGTTTGACCGGGACTAGCGGGTCCTACGAGCAGTACTTC. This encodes CASSLTGTSGSYEQYF.